This T cell receptor (beta chain) was recorded in a study of cytomegalovirus exposure and HLA in healthy donors. Overall study context: Unique TCRs numbering some 80 million, obtained from HLA-typed donors, made up an early data release.

Findings and caveats of the study: For presence/absence analyses, sequencing depth was assumed to be roughly uniform across donors. Under in vitro conditions, three CMV-associated chains were confirmed as specific for CMV antigens.

CDR3 length: 13 residues. The trim removed 6 bases at V and 7 bases at J, leaving 11 bases unmatched. Germline V CDR1 and CDR2: SQVTM, ANQGSEA. Concerning this clone itself: Its antigen is still unknown.

Primers: 60 Vbeta forward and 13 Jbeta reverse. Profiling relied on immunoSEQ multiplex PCR, and the TCRdb table lists in-frame clones only, not all of them. This table lists 65,000 to 90,000 clones. Specimen: PBMCs. The source is a female donor in good health and CMV-seropositive. The chain joins TRBV29-1 to TRBJ2-7; TRBD1 aligns across 8 bases. CDR3 nucleotides: TGCAGCGTCCAACAGGGGGTAGATAGGGAGCAGTACTTC. Translated: CSVQQGVDREQYF.